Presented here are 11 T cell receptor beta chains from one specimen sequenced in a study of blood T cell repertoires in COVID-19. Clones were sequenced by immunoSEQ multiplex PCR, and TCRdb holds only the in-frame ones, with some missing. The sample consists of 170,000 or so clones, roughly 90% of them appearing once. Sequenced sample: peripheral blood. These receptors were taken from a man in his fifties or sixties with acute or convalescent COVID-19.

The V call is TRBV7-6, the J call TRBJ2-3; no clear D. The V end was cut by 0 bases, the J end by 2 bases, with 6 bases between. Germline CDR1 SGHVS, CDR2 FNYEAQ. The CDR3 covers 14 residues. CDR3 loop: CASSLAQNTDTQYF. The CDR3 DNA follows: TGTGCCAGCAGCTTAGCGCAGAACACAGATACGCAGTATTTT.

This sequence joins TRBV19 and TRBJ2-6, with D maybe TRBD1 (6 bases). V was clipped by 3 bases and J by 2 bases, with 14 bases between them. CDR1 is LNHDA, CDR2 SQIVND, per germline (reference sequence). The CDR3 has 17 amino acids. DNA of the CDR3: TGTGCCAGTAGTATGGAACCTCCAGGGGCTGGGGCCAACGTCCTGACTTTC. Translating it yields CASSMEPPGAGANVLTF.

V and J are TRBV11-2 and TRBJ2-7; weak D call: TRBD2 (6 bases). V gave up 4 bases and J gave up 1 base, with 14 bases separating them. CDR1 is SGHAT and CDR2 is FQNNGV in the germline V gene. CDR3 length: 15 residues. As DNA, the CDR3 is TGTGCCAGCAGCTCGGGCGGGGATTGGTCCTACGAGCAGTACTTC. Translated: CASSSGGDWSYEQYF.

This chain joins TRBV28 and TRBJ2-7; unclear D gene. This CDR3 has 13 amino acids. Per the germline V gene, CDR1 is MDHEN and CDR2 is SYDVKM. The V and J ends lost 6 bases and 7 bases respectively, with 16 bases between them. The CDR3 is CASSLTNRGEQYF. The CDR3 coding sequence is TGTGCCAGCAGCCTTACCAACCGAGGAGAGCAGTACTTC.

CDR3 sequence (DNA): TGTGCCAGCACCCGCGGGGGAAACACCATAGAGACCCAGTACTTC. Protein product: CASTRGGNTIETQYF. The chain is built from TRBV9 and TRBJ2-5; 7 positions match TRBD2. The CDR3 loop spans 15 amino acids. V lost 6 bases and J lost 4; bases outside the gene matches: 12. The germline CDR1 and CDR2 sequences are SGDLS and YYNGEE. The full variable domain, completed using reference TRBV9 and TRBJ2-5, is DSGVTQTPKHLITATGQRVTLRCSPRSGDLSVYWYQQSLDQGLQFLIQYYNGEERAKGNILERFSAQQFPDLHSELNLSSLELGDSALYFCASTRGGNTIETQYFGPGTRLLVL.

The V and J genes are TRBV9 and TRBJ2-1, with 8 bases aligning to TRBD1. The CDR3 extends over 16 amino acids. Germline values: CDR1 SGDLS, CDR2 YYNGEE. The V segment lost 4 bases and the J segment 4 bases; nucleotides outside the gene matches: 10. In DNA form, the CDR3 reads TGTGCCAGCAGCAGACGGGACAGGCTATCGTACAATGAGCAGTTCTTC. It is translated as CASSRRDRLSYNEQFF.

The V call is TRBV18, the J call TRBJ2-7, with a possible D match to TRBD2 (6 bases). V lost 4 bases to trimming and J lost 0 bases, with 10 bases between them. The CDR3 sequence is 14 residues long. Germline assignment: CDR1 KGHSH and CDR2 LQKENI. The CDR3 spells CASSRDFSSYEQYF. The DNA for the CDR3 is TGTGCCAGCTCACGGGACTTTAGCTCCTACGAGCAGTACTTC.

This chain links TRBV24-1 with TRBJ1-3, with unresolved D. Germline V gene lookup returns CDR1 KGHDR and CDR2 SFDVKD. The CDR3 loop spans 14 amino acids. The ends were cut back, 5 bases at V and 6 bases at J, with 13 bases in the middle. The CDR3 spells CATSAAGGENTIYF. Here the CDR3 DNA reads TGTGCCACCAGTGCCGCCGGCGGCGAAAACACCATATATTTT.

CDR3 loop: CSASTEDRSNQPQHF. The CDR3 nucleotides read TGCAGTGCTAGTACCGAGGACAGAAGCAATCAGCCCCAGCATTTT. The chain carries TRBV20-1 and TRBJ1-5; weak D call: TRBD1 (6 bases). V was clipped by 3 bases and J by 1 base, with 13 bases between them. Germline lookup yields CDR1 DFQATT and CDR2 SNEGSKA (reference sequence). The CDR3 contains 15 residues.

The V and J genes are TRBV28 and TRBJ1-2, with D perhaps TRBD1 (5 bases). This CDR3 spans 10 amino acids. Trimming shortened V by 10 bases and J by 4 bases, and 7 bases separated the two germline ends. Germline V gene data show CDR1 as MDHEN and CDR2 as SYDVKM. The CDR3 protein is CATQGYGYTF. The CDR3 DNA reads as TGTGCCACCCAGGGCTATGGCTACACCTTC.

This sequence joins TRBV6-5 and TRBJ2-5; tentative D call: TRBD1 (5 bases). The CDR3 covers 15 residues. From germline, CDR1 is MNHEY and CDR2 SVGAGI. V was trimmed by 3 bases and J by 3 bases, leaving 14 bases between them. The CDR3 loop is CASSYRTPREETQYF. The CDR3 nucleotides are TGTGCCAGCAGTTATAGAACCCCCAGGGAAGAGACCCAGTACTTC.